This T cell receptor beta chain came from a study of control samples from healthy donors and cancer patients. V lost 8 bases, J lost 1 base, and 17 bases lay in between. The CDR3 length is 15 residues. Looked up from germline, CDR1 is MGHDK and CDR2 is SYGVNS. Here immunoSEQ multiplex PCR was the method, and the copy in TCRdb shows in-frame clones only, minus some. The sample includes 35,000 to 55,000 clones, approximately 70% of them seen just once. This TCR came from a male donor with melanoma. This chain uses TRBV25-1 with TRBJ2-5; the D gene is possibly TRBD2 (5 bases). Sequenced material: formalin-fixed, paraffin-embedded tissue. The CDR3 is CASAPRGPSQETQYF. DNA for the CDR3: TGTGCCAGCGCGCCCCGGGGTCCTAGCCAAGAGACCCAGTACTTC.